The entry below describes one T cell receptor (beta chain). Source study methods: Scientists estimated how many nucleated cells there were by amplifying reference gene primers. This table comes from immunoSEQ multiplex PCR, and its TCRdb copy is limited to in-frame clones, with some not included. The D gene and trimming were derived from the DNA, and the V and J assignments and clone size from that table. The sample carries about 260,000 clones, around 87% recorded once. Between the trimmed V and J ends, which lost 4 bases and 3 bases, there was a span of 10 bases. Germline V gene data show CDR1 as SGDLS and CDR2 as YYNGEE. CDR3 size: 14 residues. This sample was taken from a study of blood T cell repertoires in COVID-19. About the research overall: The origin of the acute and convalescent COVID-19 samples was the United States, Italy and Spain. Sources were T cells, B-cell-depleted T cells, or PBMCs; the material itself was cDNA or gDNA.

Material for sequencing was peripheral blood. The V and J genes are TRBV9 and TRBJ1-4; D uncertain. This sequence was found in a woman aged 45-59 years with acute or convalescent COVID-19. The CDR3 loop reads CASSPRGPNEKLFF. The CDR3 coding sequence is TGTGCCAGCAGCCCCCGCGGGCCTAATGAAAAACTGTTTTTT. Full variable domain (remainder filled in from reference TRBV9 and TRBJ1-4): DSGVTQTPKHLITATGQRVTLRCSPRSGDLSVYWYQQSLDQGLQFLIQYYNGEERAKGNILERFSAQQFPDLHSELNLSSLELGDSALYFCASSPRGPNEKLFFGSGTQLSVL.